What follows is one T cell receptor beta chain and its context. Its antigen remains unknown. The CDR3 is 14 amino acids. The germline V gene encodes CDR1 SGHAT and CDR2 FQNNGV. The ends lost 5 bases at V and 8 bases at J; junction bases unmatched: 6. A minimum of one pre-ART and two post-ART PBMC samples existed for each donor. This sample was taken from a study of long-term antiretroviral therapy in people with HIV. Survey level was the resolution at which the v3.0 immunoSEQ assay ran. It was roughly 35,000-50,000 T-cell genomes per sample that sequencing targeted. The repertoire was sequenced with immunoSEQ multiplex PCR; TCRdb's copy has only in-frame clones and lacks some. The sample yields over 40,000 clones, approximately 94% seen once. Study-wide results and caveats: Clones that had undergone expansion before ART prevailed in the repertoire throughout all time points. The study found narrower CDR3 length ranges in HIV repertoires than in controls.

The genes are TRBV11-2 and TRBJ1-4, with TRBD1 matching over 9 bases. This receptor was taken from a man younger than 45 with HIV. The sequencing used unsorted PBMCs, collected just over 9 years after starting antiretroviral therapy. The CDR3 loop reads CASSPGQGNEKLFF. CDR3 nucleotides: TGTGCCAGCAGCCCAGGACAGGGGAACGAAAAACTGTTTTTT.